This entry describes one T cell receptor (beta chain). No antigen is known for it. This sample is part of a study of Ad26.COV2.S vaccination and SARS-CoV-2 variants. At the level of the study: In the study, Ad26.COV2.S was injected intramuscularly once, or twice 56 days apart.

Study-wide results and limits: Vaccine recipients and placebo recipients showed similar non-spike TCR breadth.

Treatment noted: some 20 received Ad26.COV2.S at low or high dose, single or two shots; 5 received placebo; per-sample allocation not given. The samples were gathered on day 63 after the first injection of vaccine or placebo. The shot given was an Ad26 vector that makes Wuhan-strain SARS-CoV-2 spike. After removal of 0 bases from V and 8 bases from J, the junction contained 8 bases not matched to a gene. The CDR3 spans 16 residues. Germline CDR1 is SGHKS and CDR2 is YYEKEE (reference sequence). Method: immunoSEQ multiplex PCR; TCRdb's copy keeps in-frame clones and lacks some. The sample contains about 680,000 clones, roughly 90% of which appear only once.

Sequencing used peripheral blood, obtained in a trial of Ad26.COV2.S vaccine versus placebo. This receptor was identified in a person between 18 and 65 years old who received the Ad26.COV2.S COVID-19 vaccine or a placebo. The chain uses TRBV5-5 and TRBJ1-6; 7 nucleotides match TRBD1. The CDR3 DNA follows: TGTGCCAGCAGCTTGGACAGGGGTGGGATGGATTCACCCCTCCACTTT. Translated, it gives CASSLDRGGMDSPLHF.